The 7 T cell receptor beta chains in this list originate from one sample, sequenced in a study of cytomegalovirus exposure and HLA in healthy donors. The PCR employed 60 Vbeta primers together with 13 Jbeta primers. Produced via immunoSEQ multiplex PCR; TCRdb's table is partial and in-frame only. The data contain 150,000 to 200,000 clones, around three quarters of them singletons. Sequenced: PBMCs. These receptors came from a middle-aged man in good health and CMV-seropositive.

The chain links TRBV7-8 to TRBJ1-6, with a tentative D call TRBD1 (5 bases). CDR1 SGHVS and CDR2 FQNEAQ come from the germline V gene. This CDR3 region has 17 residues. Between the trimmed V and J ends, which lost 5 bases and 7 bases, there was a span of 21 bases. DNA of the CDR3: TGTGCCAGCAGCCATCGAAGGGCAGGGTTGTGGAATTCACCCCTCCACTTT. Residues: CASSHRRAGLWNSPLHF.

This sequence joins TRBV6-1 and TRBJ1-3; D is undetermined. V lost 3 bases to trimming and J lost 4 bases, with 4 bases between them. Looked up from germline, CDR1 is MNHNS and CDR2 is SASEGT. The CDR3 sequence is 12 residues long. The chain's CDR3 is CASSDQGNTIYF. The CDR3 coding sequence is TGTGCCAGCAGTGACCAGGGAAACACCATATATTTT.

This clone came up once. The chain uses TRBV7-2 and TRBJ1-2; the D gene is possibly TRBD1 (5 bases). Germline V CDR1 and CDR2: SGHTA, FQGNSA. The CDR3 is 16 residues long. V was shortened by 5 bases and J by 1 base, with 17 bases between the two germline ends. The CDR3 is CASSAGGQGGNYGYTF. Written as DNA, the CDR3 is TGTGCCAGCAGCGCAGGTGGGCAGGGTGGTAACTATGGCTACACCTTC.

The chain couples TRBV5-6 to TRBJ1-1; TRBD1 aligns across 8 bases. With V trimmed by 3 bases and J by 7 bases, 8 bases remained unmatched. In germline, CDR1 is SGHDT, CDR2 YYEEEE. CDR3 size: 14 residues. CDR3 in DNA: TGTGCCAGCAGCTGGGGCCAGGGGGCCCTTGAAGCTTTCTTT. Translating it yields CASSWGQGALEAFF.

The genes are TRBV4-1 and TRBJ2-5; 10 bases map to TRBD1. The J call could be wrong; TRBJ2-7 is a better fit for the DNA end. Germline V lookup: CDR1 MGHRA, CDR2 YSYEKL. CDR3 size: 15 residues. The CDR3 DNA sequence: TGCGCCAGCAGCCATGGGGACAGGGGTTCCTACGAGCAGTACTTC. Its translation: CASSHGDRGSYEQYF.

V usage is TRBV27 and J usage is TRBJ2-7; D may be TRBD1 (6 bases). The V and J ends lost 3 bases and 3 bases respectively, with 9 bases between them. Germline loops: CDR1 MNHEY, CDR2 SMNVEV (reference sequence). The CDR3 totals 13 residues. CDR3: CASSLVGGYEQYF. The CDR3 bases are TGTGCCAGCAGTTTGGTAGGGGGCTACGAGCAGTACTTC.

The CDR3 bases are TGTGCCAGCAGCCCAGGGGGTAATACTGAAGCTTTCTTT. Protein sequence: CASSPGGNTEAFF. This chain joins TRBV6-5 and TRBJ1-1, with TRBD1 identical over 7 bases. CDR3 length: 13 amino acids. From germline, CDR1 is MNHEY and CDR2 SVGAGI. The V gene end was trimmed by 6 bases and the J gene end by 5 bases; junction bases not matched to a gene: 6.